These T cell receptor beta chains were read from a single sample in a study of T cell responses to AZD1222 COVID-19 vaccine. The table came from immunoSEQ multiplex PCR; TCRdb's copy has only in-frame clones and leaves some out. The repertoire holds some 190,000 clones, about 91% seen once, with approximately 7.7% in the top ten. Material: peripheral blood, obtained on day 0 of AZD1222 vaccination. The receptors originated from an adult in good health. Each CDR3 is given with its conserved first and last residue. A D gene is named only where the DNA matches it firmly. Clone size is shown for a subset of rows, as once, few, many or a class of expanded clone.

clone size,J gene,CDR3 length,D gene,V gene,CDR3 DNA,CDR3 protein
.,TRBJ2-2,19,TRBD2,TRBV7-9,TGTGCCAGCAGCTTAACGGCTCGCGGGGGGGCCGTCGGGTCCGGGGAGCTGTTTTTT,CASSLTARGGAVGSGELFF
.,TRBJ2-7,13,.,TRBV5-1,TGCGCCAGCTCCGGGGGAAGCTCCTACGAGCAGTACTTC,CASSGGSSYEQYF
.,TRBJ2-3,13,.,TRBV29-1,TGCAGCGCCGGGACGCGGCCACCAGATACGCAGTATTTT,CSAGTRPPDTQYF
.,TRBJ2-5,16,TRBD2,TRBV15,TGTGCCACCAGCAGAGATCTGGGGACTACCGAAGAGACCCAGTACTTC,CATSRDLGTTEETQYF
.,TRBJ1-1,13,.,TRBV9,TGTGCCAGCAGCGGAGGGGCGTTTACTGAAGCTTTCTTT,CASSGGAFTEAFF
.,TRBJ1-4,14,TRBD1,TRBV2,TGTGCCAGCAGGTTACAGGGGGCGACTGAAAAACTGTTTTTT,CASRLQGATEKLFF
.,TRBJ1-4,14,.,TRBV3-1/TRBV3-2,TGTGCCAGCAGCCAAGGGGGCCTGGGGGAAAAACTGTTTTTT,CASSQGGLGEKLFF
.,TRBJ1-2,13,.,TRBV5-5,TGTGCCAGCAGCGTGGGATCTATCTATGGCTACACCTTC,CASSVGSIYGYTF
.,TRBJ1-2,13,.,TRBV21-1,TGTGCCAGCAGCAACCCAGGGGACTATGGCTACACCTTC,CASSNPGDYGYTF
.,TRBJ2-5,16,.,TRBV5-1,TGCGCCAGCAGCTCGGGAAAGCTAGCGCACCAAGAGACCCAGTACTTC,CASSSGKLAHQETQYF
.,TRBJ1-4,14,TRBD1,TRBV5-1,TGCGCCAGCAGCTTCCGGGACAGTAATGAAAAACTGTTTTTT,CASSFRDSNEKLFF
.,TRBJ2-7,15,.,TRBV6-2/TRBV6-3,TGTGCCAGCAGTTACATGGCGGACGAAACCTACGAGCAGTACTTC,CASSYMADETYEQYF
.,TRBJ1-5,14,.,TRBV27,TGTGCCAGCAGTTTATACGGGGCCAATCAGCCCCAGCATTTT,CASSLYGANQPQHF
.,TRBJ1-6,14,.,TRBV5-1,TGCGCCAGCAGCTCGGGAGTATATAATTCACCCCTCCACTTT,CASSSGVYNSPLHF
.,TRBJ1-4,13,.,TRBV19,TGTGCCAGAGCCCCGGGACGCCCGGAAAAACTGTTTTTT,CARAPGRPEKLFF
.,TRBJ1-2,14,.,TRBV5-1,TGCGCCAGCAGCTTGGAAGCAGGGGACTATGGCTACACCTTC,CASSLEAGDYGYTF
once,TRBJ1-6,16,TRBD1,TRBV28,TGTGCCAGCACGACTCCCCGGGACAGGGTTTATTCACCCCTCCACTTT,CASTTPRDRVYSPLHF
.,TRBJ2-7,16,.,TRBV7-9,TGTGCCAGCAGCTTAGACGGCAGCCACCAAAGCTACGAGCAGTACTTC,CASSLDGSHQSYEQYF